The 24 T cell receptor beta chains reported below all come from one sample, sequenced in a study of CD8 T cells in Susac syndrome. The RNA input was 0.5 to 1 ug, and it was reverse transcribed with random hexamers. From the immunoSEQ multiplex PCR reads, TCRdb called clonotypes with MiXCR, one entry per CDR3 protein. The data contain roughly 130,000 distinct CDR3 sequences, approximately 95% of them singletons. The sequenced material came from CD4+ T cells from PBMCs. These receptors were taken from a human donor with multiple sclerosis.

The chain couples TRBV28 to TRBJ2-1; 9 positions match TRBD2. V trimming: 1 base; J trimming: 10 bases; junction bases outside the gene matches: 8. This CDR3 is built from 15 residues. Germline V gives CDR1 MDHEN, CDR2 SYDVKM. This chain's CDR3 is CASSLSAGGSGEQFF. The DNA of the CDR3 is TGTGCCAGCAGTTTATCGGCGGGGGGGAGTGGCGAGCAGTTCTTC.

The genes are TRBV7-3 and TRBJ2-3; no clear D. Germline loops: CDR1 SGHTA, CDR2 FQGTGA. The CDR3 runs to 15 residues. Trimming left V 5 bases short and J 2 bases short, with 14 bases between. CDR3 in DNA: TGTGCCAGCAGCCCCACCGGCGGTGCCACAGATACGCAGTATTTT. Amino acid sequence: CASSPTGGATDTQYF.

The V call is TRBV24-1, the J call TRBJ2-5; D ambiguous. CDR1 and CDR2 (germline): KGHDR, SFDVKD. V was shortened by 3 bases and J by 2 bases, with 9 bases between the two germline ends. The CDR3 consists of 14 residues. The CDR3 loop is CATSDIRQQETQYF. The CDR3 DNA reads as TGTGCCACCAGTGATATCAGGCAACAAGAGACCCAGTACTTC.

The V gene is TRBV3-1, the J gene TRBJ2-2; 9 bases agree with TRBD2. With V trimmed by 8 bases and J by 2 bases, 12 bases remained unmatched. The CDR3 consists of 17 residues. Germline assignment: CDR1 LGHDT and CDR2 YNNKEL (reference sequence). CDR3 region: CASLSHRSGRNTGELFF. CDR3 sequence (DNA): TGTGCCAGCCTTTCTCATCGTAGCGGGAGAAACACCGGGGAGCTGTTTTTT.

The sample holds one count of this clonotype. The gene calls are TRBV9 and TRBJ2-2, with D possibly being TRBD1 or TRBD2 (5 bases each). In germline, CDR1 is SGDLS, CDR2 YYNGEE. CDR3 length: 16 amino acids. With 5 bases removed from V and 7 bases from J, the gap between germline ends came to 21 bases. CDR3 sequence reads: CASRPDVGQRGGELFF. In DNA form, the CDR3 reads TGTGCCAGCAGGCCCGACGTGGGGCAACGGGGCGGGGAGCTGTTTTTT.

The chain has TRBV6-5 and TRBJ1-1; possibly TRBD1 for D (5 bases). Looked up from germline, CDR1 is MNHEY and CDR2 is SVGAGI. This CDR3 comprises 15 residues. V lost 6 bases, J lost 5 bases, and 19 bases lay in between. The CDR3 reads CASSYTIPGTTEAFF. CDR3 DNA: TGTGCCAGCAGCTACACGATTCCAGGGACGACTGAAGCTTTCTTT.

The V gene is TRBV29-1, the J gene TRBJ2-5, with D possibly called TRBD1 or TRBD2 (5 bases each). The CDR3 extends over 14 amino acids. Between the trimmed V and J ends, which lost 1 base and 4 bases, there was a span of 13 bases. Germline CDR1 reads SQVTM; CDR2 reads ANQGSEA. In nucleotides, the CDR3 is TGCAGCGTTGAAGGAGGGGTTCTTGGAGAGACCCAGTACTTC. It encodes CSVEGGVLGETQYF. The variable domain in full, completed from reference TRBV29-1 and TRBJ2-5, reads SAVISQKPSRDICQRGTSLTIQCQVDSQVTMMFWYRQQPGQSLTLIATANQGSEATYESGFVIDKFPISRPNLTFSTLTVSNMSPEDSSIYLCSVEGGVLGETQYFGPGTRLLVL.

The genes are TRBV20-1 and TRBJ2-6, with a weak D call TRBD2 (6 bases). The V gene lost 3 bases and the J gene lost 0 bases, with 15 bases spanning the gap. The CDR3 runs to 17 residues. Looked up from germline, CDR1 is DFQATT and CDR2 is SNEGSKA (reference sequence). CDR3 region: CSASVGGMISGANVLTF. In DNA form, the CDR3 reads TGCAGTGCTAGCGTTGGCGGGATGATCTCTGGGGCCAACGTCCTGACTTTC.

CDR3 in amino acids: CAWSGVGPTNYGYTF. For the CDR3, the DNA is TGTGCCTGGAGTGGAGTGGGCCCTACTAACTATGGCTACACCTTC. The chain carries TRBV30 and TRBJ1-2, with no clear D. Looked up from germline, CDR1 is GTSNPN and CDR2 is SVGIG (reference sequence). V was trimmed by 1 base and J by 0 bases, leaving 12 bases between them. The CDR3 has 15 amino acids.

The chain uses TRBV7-9 and TRBJ2-5; 11 bases map to TRBD2. CDR3 length: 18 residues. Germline lookup yields CDR1 SEHNR and CDR2 FQNEAQ (reference sequence). Trimming took 0 bases from V and 1 from J; bases not matched to a gene: 7. The CDR3 DNA follows: TGTGCCAGCAGCTTAGCGACGACTAGCGGGAACATCCAAGAGACCCAGTACTTC. It codes for CASSLATTSGNIQETQYF.

The V and J genes are TRBV29-1 and TRBJ1-1; possibly TRBD1 for D (5 bases). Germline-derived CDR1 and CDR2 are SQVTM and ANQGSEA. V dropped 1 base and J dropped 10 bases, with 13 bases sitting between them. This CDR3 has 12 amino acids. CDR3 DNA: TGCAGCGTTGAAGCGGCGCCAGGGAGAGCTTTCTTT. It specifies CSVEAAPGRAFF.

Only a few counts were recorded for this clonotype. The V gene is TRBV27, the J gene TRBJ2-1; TRBD1 matches at 9 bases. Germline trimming cut 0 bases from V and 7 bases from J; bases unmatched to any gene: 7. CDR3 length: 16 amino acids. Per the germline V gene, CDR1 is MNHEY and CDR2 is SMNVEV (reference sequence). The CDR3 sequence: CASSLSWTGAGNEQFF. Here the CDR3 DNA reads TGTGCCAGCAGTTTATCTTGGACAGGGGCTGGGAATGAGCAGTTCTTC.

The genes are TRBV20-1 and TRBJ1-5, with D possibly being TRBD1 (6 bases). The CDR3 contains 15 residues. The germline V gene has CDR1 DFQATT and CDR2 SNEGSKA (reference sequence). Between the trimmed V and J ends, which lost 0 bases and 1 base, there was a span of 10 bases. The CDR3 is CSARDQGNSNQPQHF. DNA of the CDR3: TGCAGTGCTAGAGATCAGGGGAACAGCAATCAGCCCCAGCATTTT.

This chain joins TRBV5-6 and TRBJ1-4; no reliable D call. V shed 7 bases and J shed 0 bases, with 10 bases lying between them. This CDR3 spans 14 amino acids. The V gene's germline CDR1 is SGHDT and CDR2 YYEEEE. The CDR3 bases are TGTGCCAGCGGTTACCGGTCAACTAATGAAAAACTGTTTTTT. Its protein product is CASGYRSTNEKLFF.

The V gene is TRBV5-4, the J gene TRBJ2-5; 10 bases agree with TRBD1. CDR3 length: 16 residues. V lost 3 bases to trimming and J lost 2 bases; unmatched junction nucleotides: 7. Germline V gives CDR1 SGHNT, CDR2 YYREEE (reference sequence). The CDR3 region is CASSSRDRGSQETQYF. The CDR3 DNA follows: TGTGCCAGCAGCTCCCGGGACAGGGGTTCACAAGAGACCCAGTACTTC.

V is TRBV3-1 and J is TRBJ2-1; D gene uncertain. V was clipped by 4 bases and J by 3 bases, with 4 bases between them. Looked up from germline, CDR1 is LGHDT and CDR2 is YNNKEL (reference sequence). The CDR3 spans 12 residues. The CDR3 nucleotides are TGTGCCAGCAGCCGGAACTACAATGAGCAGTTCTTC. This gives the protein CASSRNYNEQFF.

The rearrangement joins TRBV20-1 to TRBJ1-2, with 9 bases aligning to TRBD1. The V and J ends lost 3 bases and 4 bases, in that order; junction bases with no gene match: 6. This CDR3 is 14 amino acids long. Germline V CDR1 and CDR2: DFQATT, SNEGSKA (reference sequence). The CDR3 is CSARKDRGSYGYTF. CDR3 nucleotide sequence: TGCAGTGCTAGGAAGGACAGGGGATCCTATGGCTACACCTTC.

This chain joins TRBV5-1 and TRBJ2-7; TRBD1 matches 8 bases. Per the germline V gene, CDR1 is SGHRS and CDR2 is YFSETQ. The CDR3 runs to 12 residues. The trim removed 5 bases at V and 3 bases at J, leaving 1 base unmatched. The CDR3 region is CASRTGDYEQYF. The CDR3 bases are TGCGCCAGCAGGACAGGGGACTACGAGCAGTACTTC.

The gene calls are TRBV30 and TRBJ1-1; D unclear. The germline V gene encodes CDR1 GTSNPN and CDR2 SVGIG (reference sequence). The CDR3 has 10 residues. V gave up 7 bases and J gave up 4 bases, with 7 bases separating them. CDR3 residues: CAFSGTEAFF. CDR3 bases: TGTGCCTTTTCCGGCACTGAAGCTTTCTTT.

This clonotype was detected only once. The rearrangement uses TRBV5-1 and TRBJ2-7, with 8 positions matching TRBD1. The CDR3 spans 14 residues. The germline V gene has CDR1 SGHRS and CDR2 YFSETQ. Trimming removed 3 bases from V and 5 bases from J; junction bases left unmatched: 7. The CDR3 bases are TGCGCCAGCAGCTCGACCTTGACAGGGGACGAGCAGTACTTC. Residues: CASSSTLTGDEQYF.

This clonotype was observed once. The chain is built from TRBV7-9 and TRBJ2-1; 8 nucleotides align to TRBD2. V gave up 3 bases and J gave up 15 bases; unmatched junction bases: 7. Germline V gene data show CDR1 as SEHNR and CDR2 as FQNEAQ (reference sequence). This CDR3 region has 12 residues. CDR3 sequence reads: CASSFPSGSRFF. Written as DNA, the CDR3 is TGTGCCAGCAGCTTTCCCAGCGGGAGTCGGTTCTTC.

This chain connects TRBV29-1 to TRBJ2-6, with a possible D match to TRBD1 (6 bases). Germline CDR1 reads SQVTM; CDR2 reads ANQGSEA. The CDR3 has 14 amino acids. V was pared by 6 bases and J by 4 bases, with 13 bases between. Here the CDR3 DNA reads TGCAGCGTCCTCCAGGGGTTCGGGGCCAACGTCCTGACTTTC. Protein sequence: CSVLQGFGANVLTF.

This chain uses TRBV28 with TRBJ2-2; 8 positions match TRBD1. This CDR3 contains 15 residues. Germline lookup yields CDR1 MDHEN and CDR2 SYDVKM. The junction had 5 bases not matched to a gene; V was cut back by 7 bases and J by 1 base. The CDR3 reads CASKKGQGNTGELFF. In DNA, the CDR3 is TGTGCCAGCAAAAAAGGACAGGGGAACACCGGGGAGCTGTTTTTT. The variable domain in full, with the rest retrieved from reference TRBV28 and TRBJ2-2, is DVKVTQSSRYLVKRTGEKVFLECVQDMDHENMFWYRQDPGLGLRLIYFSYDVKMKEKGDIPEGYSVSREKKERFSLILESASTNQTSMYLCASKKGQGNTGELFFGEGSRLTVL.

The CDR3 protein is CASSIGPGAYEQYF. The DNA for the CDR3 is TGTGCCAGCAGCATAGGTCCGGGTGCCTACGAGCAGTACTTC. The chain couples TRBV9 to TRBJ2-7, with D unresolved. The CDR3 runs 14 residues. With 4 bases removed from V and 2 bases from J, the gap between germline ends came to 13 bases. Per germline, CDR1 SGDLS and CDR2 YYNGEE.